The rows below give T cell receptor beta chains drawn from one sample of a study of T cell responses to AZD1222 COVID-19 vaccine. This table comes from immunoSEQ multiplex PCR, and its TCRdb copy is limited to in-frame clones, with some not included. The sample holds about 130,000 clones, roughly nine tenths seen once. This material consisted of peripheral blood, taken on day 0 of AZD1222 vaccination. Receptors originate from an adult in good health. The CDR3 runs from the conserved cysteine through the conserved F or W.

V gene	CDR3 protein
TRBV6-5	CASRTGGSNYGYTF
TRBV7-2	CASSSRGAPYNEQFF
TRBV30	CAWSATTGQPQHF
TRBV19	CASSISPGGPNQPQHF
TRBV15	CAMPGHELENTIYF
TRBV12-3/TRBV12-4	CASSPPQFTVAFF
TRBV7-2	CASSPGAGGSYNEQFF
TRBV11-2	CASSLQQGGTEAFF
TRBV4-1	CASTEGRGAGRETQYF
TRBV4-1	CASSQAPGTVSTEAFF